These 23 T cell receptor beta chains were all obtained from the same sample, sequenced in a study of CD8 T cells in ankylosing spondylitis. TCRdb reanalysed the 5' RACE reads using MiXCR and keeps one entry per CDR3 protein. The profile shows more than 150,000 distinct CDR3 sequences, around a sixth of them singletons. Specimen: blood, either unsorted or a sorted T cell fraction (not recorded which). The source is a male donor aged 10-29 years with ankylosing spondylitis or in good health (not recorded which).

This clonotype was recorded at least ten times. The rearrangement joins TRBV7-9 to TRBJ2-3; D gene unclear. The CDR3 consists of 12 residues. The V end lost 4 bases, the J end lost 9 bases, and 11 bases lay between the germline ends. CDR1 and CDR2 from the germline V gene are SEHNR and FQNEAQ (reference sequence). CDR3 sequence reads: CASSSFLLTQYF. The CDR3 DNA reads TGTGCCAGCAGCTCCTTCTTACTCACGCAGTATTTT.

This clonotype was seen many times. The chain couples TRBV27 to TRBJ2-1, with D perhaps TRBD2 (5 bases). Germline loops: CDR1 MNHEY, CDR2 SMNVEV (reference sequence). The CDR3 extends over 14 amino acids. V shed 0 bases and J shed 10 bases, with 13 bases lying between them. CDR3 DNA: TGTGCCAGCAGTTTATCGGCGGCCACGGGAGAGCAGTTCTTC. This translates into CASSLSAATGEQFF.

The sample holds many counts of this clonotype. The chain's CDR3 is CASSPGGVPYNEQFF. The DNA of the CDR3 is TGCGCCAGCAGCCCGGGGGGGGTCCCCTACAATGAGCAGTTCTTC. This sequence joins TRBV5-1 and TRBJ2-1; TRBD2 aligns across 8 bases. The V segment lost 4 bases and the J segment 2 bases; nucleotides outside the gene matches: 5. The CDR3 loop spans 15 amino acids. Germline V gene data show CDR1 as SGHRS and CDR2 as YFSETQ.

Ten or more counts support this clonotype. The chain combines TRBV4-3 with TRBJ2-1; 7 nucleotides align to TRBD2. The junction had 7 bases not matched to a gene; V was cut back by 0 bases and J by 2 bases. In germline, CDR1 is LGHNA, CDR2 YSLEER. The CDR3 totals 17 residues. The CDR3, as DNA: TGCGCCAGCAGCCAAGATCGGGCTAGCGGACCCTACAATGAGCAGTTCTTC. It yields the protein CASSQDRASGPYNEQFF.

This clonotype came up many times. This chain links TRBV30 with TRBJ2-1; 12 bases agree with TRBD2. The germline gives CDR1 GTSNPN, CDR2 SVGIG (reference sequence). The V gene end was trimmed by 5 bases and the J gene end by 4 bases; junction bases not matched to a gene: 12. The CDR3 is made up of 17 amino acids. The CDR3 region is CAWLGASGRGGYNEQFF. CDR3 sequence (DNA): TGTGCCTGGTTAGGTGCTAGCGGGAGGGGGGGGTACAATGAGCAGTTCTTC.

This clonotype appeared many times. The V gene is TRBV6-2 or TRBV6-3, the J gene TRBJ2-7, with 8 bases aligning to TRBD1. V shed 8 bases, J shed 3 bases, and the junction held 12 bases outside the gene matches. The CDR3 is 15 residues long. Looked up from germline, CDR1 is MNHEY and CDR2 is SVGEGT. CDR3 in DNA: TGTGCCAGCGCTCTGAGAGGACAGGGTGGCTACGAGCAGTACTTC. The encoded protein is CASALRGQGGYEQYF.

The V and J genes are TRBV29-1 and TRBJ2-2; D gene ambiguous. Germline V gene sequence: CDR1 SQVTM, CDR2 ANQGSEA. The CDR3 contains 13 residues. V dropped 4 bases and J dropped 1 base, with 7 bases sitting between them. CDR3 protein: CSVAWGNTGELFF. CDR3 nucleotides: TGCAGCGTTGCGTGGGGGAACACCGGGGAGCTGTTTTTT.

This clonotype was counted ten times or more. The chain links TRBV6-1 to TRBJ2-1, with a possible D match to TRBD2 (5 bases). Trimming removed 6 bases at V and 3 bases at J, with 6 bases between. The CDR3 spans 12 residues. From germline, CDR1 is MNHNS and CDR2 SASEGT. The chain's CDR3 is CASSAGYNEQFF. CDR3 nucleotide sequence: TGTGCCAGCAGCGCGGGCTACAATGAGCAGTTCTTC.

This clonotype was seen ten or more times. The chain recombines TRBV24-1 with TRBJ2-5, with a possible D match to TRBD1 (5 bases). Germline V gene data show CDR1 as KGHDR and CDR2 as SFDVKD. The germline V and J ends were trimmed by 1 base and 2 bases, with 10 bases remaining between them. This CDR3 comprises 15 residues. CDR3 sequence reads: CATSDFRSGQETQYF. In DNA form, the CDR3 reads TGTGCCACCAGTGATTTCCGCTCAGGGCAAGAGACCCAGTACTTC.

The sample holds many counts of this clonotype. The chain couples TRBV7-2 to TRBJ1-5, with 7 bases aligning to TRBD1. The ends lost 2 bases at V and 1 base at J; junction bases unmatched: 8. The CDR3 extends over 17 amino acids. Germline CDR1 SGHTA, CDR2 FQGNSA. The CDR3 sequence is CASSLPHRGKSNQPQHF. CDR3 DNA sequence: TGTGCCAGCAGCTTACCCCACAGGGGAAAAAGCAATCAGCCCCAGCATTTT. Complete variable domain (other parts from reference TRBV7-2 and TRBJ1-5): GAGVSQSPSNKVTEKGKDVELRCDPISGHTALYWYRQSLGQGLEFLIYFQGNSAPDKSGLPSDRFSAERTGGSVSTLTIQRTQQEDSAVYLCASSLPHRGKSNQPQHFGDGTRLSIL.

This clonotype was counted ten times or more. The chain links TRBV10-1 to TRBJ2-3; 13 nucleotides agree with TRBD2. Trimming took 7 bases from V and 7 from J; bases not matched to a gene: 8. The CDR3 covers 15 residues. Germline values: CDR1 WNHNN, CDR2 SYGVQD (reference sequence). The CDR3 DNA reads as TGCGCCAGCAACGGACTAGCGGGAGCCGGGAATACGCAGTATTTT. Translating gives CASNGLAGAGNTQYF.

In this sample, this clonotype turned up many times. The chain recombines TRBV20-1 with TRBJ2-5, with D unclear. CDR1 and CDR2 from the germline V gene are DFQATT and SNEGSKA (reference sequence). This CDR3 has 11 amino acids. V was trimmed by 0 bases and J by 7 bases, leaving 6 bases between them. The CDR3 here is CSARDPGTQYF. CDR3 nucleotides: TGCAGTGCTAGAGATCCCGGGACCCAGTACTTC.

The chain joins TRBV29-1 to TRBJ2-7; D is unclear. V shed 4 bases and J shed 2 bases, with 12 bases lying between them. The germline CDR1 and CDR2 sequences are SQVTM and ANQGSEA. The CDR3 runs 13 residues. DNA of the CDR3: TGCAGCGTTGTTCTGGGCCAGCCCTACGAGCAGTACTTC. This encodes CSVVLGQPYEQYF.

This clonotype was recorded many times. The chain is built from TRBV5-4 and TRBJ2-5; D not certain. The germline gives CDR1 SGHNT, CDR2 YYREEE (reference sequence). Trimming removed 0 bases from V and 3 bases from J, with 6 bases in between. The CDR3 consists of 13 residues. CDR3 amino acids: CASSLDVEETQYF. Written as DNA, the CDR3 is TGTGCCAGCAGCTTGGATGTTGAAGAGACCCAGTACTTC.

The sample holds many counts of this clonotype. J is TRBJ2-1 and V is TRBV5-1, with 7 positions matching TRBD2. With 0 bases clipped from V and 5 bases from J, the junction kept 14 bases outside the gene matches. There are 18 residues in the CDR3. Germline lookup yields CDR1 SGHRS and CDR2 YFSETQ. CDR3 sequence reads: CASSLAFVGGRAHNEQFF. The CDR3 nucleotides are TGCGCCAGCAGCTTGGCCTTTGTGGGGGGGAGAGCTCACAATGAGCAGTTCTTC.

The genes are TRBV29-1 and TRBJ2-1; weak D call: TRBD2 (6 bases). From germline, CDR1 is SQVTM and CDR2 ANQGSEA. CDR3 size: 13 residues. V was pared by 4 bases and J by 1 base, with 8 bases between. CDR3 residues: CSVAGSSYNEQFF. For the CDR3, the DNA is TGCAGCGTTGCCGGGAGTTCCTACAATGAGCAGTTCTTC.

This clonotype was recorded many times. The chain joins TRBV6-5 to TRBJ1-1; 9 bases fit TRBD1. The V segment lost 6 bases and the J segment 4 bases; nucleotides outside the gene matches: 6. Germline V gives CDR1 MNHEY, CDR2 SVGAGI. The CDR3 extends over 14 amino acids. The CDR3 sequence is CASSPGQGVTEAFF. DNA for the CDR3: TGTGCCAGCAGCCCGGGACAGGGCGTCACTGAAGCTTTCTTT.

The rearrangement links TRBV12-3 or TRBV12-4 to TRBJ1-1, with D possibly matching TRBD1 (5 bases). The ends were cut back, 6 bases at V and 0 bases at J, with 11 bases in the middle. This CDR3 has 14 residues. CDR3 residues: CASRGGRVNTEAFF. CDR3 nucleotide sequence: TGTGCCAGCAGGGGGGGACGGGTGAACACTGAAGCTTTCTTT.

At least ten counts were recorded for this clonotype. The rearrangement links TRBV14 to TRBJ2-1; perhaps D is TRBD1 or TRBD2 (5 bases each). The germline V gene encodes CDR1 SGHDN and CDR2 FVKESK. V was cut by 5 bases and J by 8 bases, with 19 bases left in between. The CDR3 runs 15 residues. The CDR3: CASSDYRGPGDEQFF. CDR3 DNA: TGTGCCAGCAGCGATTACCGGGGCCCCGGCGATGAGCAGTTCTTC.

This clonotype was counted at least ten times. The CDR3 here is CSARDHPGYTF. The CDR3, as DNA: TGCAGTGCTAGAGATCATCCTGGCTACACCTTC. This chain uses TRBV20-1 with TRBJ1-2, with D uncertain. Germline V gives CDR1 DFQATT, CDR2 SNEGSKA (reference sequence). V lost 0 bases, J lost 7 bases, and 6 bases lay in between. This CDR3 has 11 residues.

This clonotype was counted many times. This chain connects TRBV12-3 or TRBV12-4 to TRBJ2-3, with 7 bases aligning to TRBD1. V lost 6 bases, J lost 2 bases, and 8 bases stayed unmatched. CDR3 length: 15 residues. In DNA, the CDR3 is TGTGCCAGCAGGTTGGGGGACAGCTTCACAGATACGCAGTATTTT. Translation: CASRLGDSFTDTQYF.

V and J are TRBV29-1 and TRBJ1-3, with 7 bases identical to TRBD1. The V gene's germline CDR1 is SQVTM and CDR2 ANQGSEA. Germline trimming cut 3 bases from V and 4 bases from J; bases unmatched to any gene: 9. CDR3 size: 15 residues. CDR3 DNA: TGCAGCGTTGACGACAGGGTTGACGTGGGAAACACCATATATTTT. It is translated as CSVDDRVDVGNTIYF.

At least ten counts were recorded for this clonotype. The gene calls are TRBV20-1 and TRBJ1-5; 9 bases are a match to TRBD1. Germline V gives CDR1 DFQATT, CDR2 SNEGSKA (reference sequence). V dropped 5 bases and J dropped 5; count of bases not matched to a gene: 4. The length of the CDR3 is 13 residues. The DNA for the CDR3 is TGCAGTGCTCTGGGACAGGGCCATCAGCCCCAGCATTTT. Its protein product is CSALGQGHQPQHF.